This TCR beta chain was sequenced during a study of blood T cells in healthy people across ages. In its sample, this clonotype was seen many times. Antigen unknown. A second 7 to 11 cycle PCR used barcoded and J-beta primers. Each cDNA molecule received a tag from a template-switch adaptor that had 12 random nucleotides. One entry per CDR3 protein, called by TCRdb with MiXCR from the 5' RACE reads. In the table there are roughly 830,000 distinct CDR3 sequences, 62% of which are singletons. General study points: Diversity was higher, and naive CD4+ cells more numerous, in long-lived donors than in aged donors. Per-million-T-cell TCR beta diversity fell roughly linearly with age.

The source of this sequence is a man aged 25-40 years in good health. Sequencing was done on a sample of blood.

The CDR3 region is CASTQPAGANVLTF. Here the CDR3 DNA reads TGTGCCAGCACCCAACCGGCCGGGGCCAACGTCCTGACTTTC. This sequence joins TRBV7-6 and TRBJ2-6, with no clear D. CDR1 and CDR2 (germline): SGHVS, FNYEAQ. The V gene lost 7 bases and the J gene lost 4 bases, with 11 bases spanning the gap. This CDR3 is built from 14 residues.